These T cell receptor beta chains were read from a single sample in a study of blood T cell repertoires in COVID-19. Clones were sequenced by immunoSEQ multiplex PCR, and TCRdb holds only the in-frame ones, with some missing. The sample consists of 150,000 to 200,000 clones, approximately 79% of them appearing once. The specimen was peripheral blood. The receptors originated from a woman aged 55-69 years with COVID-19, enrolled during active disease. Each CDR3 is given with its conserved first and last residue. A D gene is named only where the DNA matches it firmly. Not every row has a clone size; where given, it reads once, few, many or a size class.

j_gene,d_gene,abundance,v_gene,CDR3nt,CDR3aa
TRBJ2-3,.,.,TRBV4-2,TGTGCCAGCAGCCAAGACGGCCCACAAGGCGGGCAGTATTTT,CASSQDGPQGGQYF
TRBJ1-4,.,.,TRBV27,TGTGCCAGCAAGGGGACTACTAATGAAAAACTGTTTTTT,CASKGTTNEKLFF
TRBJ1-6,.,.,TRBV25-1,TGTGCCAGCAGTGATATTTACAGTTCACCCCTCCACTTT,CASSDIYSSPLHF
TRBJ2-7,.,.,TRBV30,TGTGCCTGGAGTATAGGGACATGGGACGGCGAGCAGTACTTC,CAWSIGTWDGEQYF
TRBJ1-2,.,.,TRBV10-3,TGTGCCATCAGTGAGGGGAGGGGCCCCTATGGCTACACCTTC,CAISEGRGPYGYTF
TRBJ2-1,TRBD2,few,TRBV14,TGTGCCAGCAGCCCCTCCTGGTTTTTGGCGGGGGGGCACAATGAGCAGTTCTTC,CASSPSWFLAGGHNEQFF
TRBJ2-1,.,few,TRBV11-2,TGTGCCAGCAGCTTAGATTCCGGCTACAATGAGCAGTTCTTC,CASSLDSGYNEQFF
TRBJ2-3,.,.,TRBV5-5,TGTGCCAGCAGCAGCGATGGCGTGCCTAGCGTCACAGATACGCAGTATTTT,CASSSDGVPSVTDTQYF
TRBJ2-2,TRBD1,few,TRBV29-1,TGCAGCGCCCAAGCCGGGACAGGGGGGGTGGTGACCACCGGGGAGCTGTTTTTT,CSAQAGTGGVVTTGELFF
TRBJ2-7,TRBD2,few,TRBV7-2,TGTGCCAGCAGCTTAGCCCTCACTAGCGGGAGGGCCTCGGGGTACTACGAGCAGTACTTC,CASSLALTSGRASGYYEQYF
TRBJ1-1,TRBD1,few,TRBV5-8,TGTGCCAGCAGCCGTCGGACAGGGGGCAACACTGAAGCTTTCTTT,CASSRRTGGNTEAFF
TRBJ1-1,.,.,TRBV10-1,TGCGCCAGCAGGGACAGCATGAACACTGAAGCTTTCTTT,CASRDSMNTEAFF
TRBJ2-1,TRBD2,.,TRBV6-5,TGTGCCACCAGGAGGGAGCGGGAGAACAATGAGCAGTTCTTC,CATRRERENNEQFF
TRBJ2-2,TRBD2,.,TRBV4-1,TGCGCCAGCAGCTCTGCGGGAGCGGCCGGGGAGCTGTTTTTT,CASSSAGAAGELFF
TRBJ2-6,.,.,TRBV15,TGTGCCACCAGCACCGGTCAATCTGGGGCCAACGTCCTGACTTTC,CATSTGQSGANVLTF
TRBJ1-2,.,.,TRBV5-5,TGTGCCAGCAGCTTGGCGGGACTCCCGGACCTTAACTATGGCTACACCTTC,CASSLAGLPDLNYGYTF
TRBJ1-2,TRBD1,.,TRBV7-2,TGTGCCAGCAGCCTACAGGGGGGCGGCTATGGCTACACCTTC,CASSLQGGGYGYTF
TRBJ1-3,.,.,TRBV6-5,TGTGCCAGCAGCGCTCATATGAGCGGAAACACCATATATTTT,CASSAHMSGNTIYF
TRBJ1-5,TRBD1,.,TRBV7-2,TGTGCCAGCAGCGGACAGGGGAACGGCAATCAGCCCCAGCATTTT,CASSGQGNGNQPQHF
TRBJ1-6,TRBD1,.,TRBV5-1,TGCGCCAGCAGCTGGGACAGATCTCGTGGGGCCCTCCACTTT,CASSWDRSRGALHF
TRBJ1-2,.,.,TRBV5-4,TGTGCCAGCAGCTTGGACGCAGGGGACTATGGCTACACCTTC,CASSLDAGDYGYTF
TRBJ1-5,.,few,TRBV28,TGTGCCAGCAGTTCCAGGGTATGGGGCAATCAGCCCCAGCATTTT,CASSSRVWGNQPQHF
TRBJ2-3,.,few,TRBV10-3,TGTGCCGCCCTGGGCGGCAGGGGCGATACGCAGTATTTT,CAALGGRGDTQYF
TRBJ2-1,.,once,TRBV2,TGTGCCAGCAGTGATGGGCTCCCGGAGCAGTTCTTC,CASSDGLPEQFF